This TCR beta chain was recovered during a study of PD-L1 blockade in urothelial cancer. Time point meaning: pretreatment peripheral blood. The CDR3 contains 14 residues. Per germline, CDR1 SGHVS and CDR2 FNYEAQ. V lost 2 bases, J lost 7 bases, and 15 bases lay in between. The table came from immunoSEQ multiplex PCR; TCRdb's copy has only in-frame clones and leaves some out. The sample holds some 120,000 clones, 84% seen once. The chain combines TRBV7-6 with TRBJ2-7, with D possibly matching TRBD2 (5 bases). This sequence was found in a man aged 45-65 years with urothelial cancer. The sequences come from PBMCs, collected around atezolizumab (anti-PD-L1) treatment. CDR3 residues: CASSLLGSSGEQYF. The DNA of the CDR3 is TGTGCCAGCAGCTTATTAGGGTCCTCGGGGGAGCAGTACTTC.